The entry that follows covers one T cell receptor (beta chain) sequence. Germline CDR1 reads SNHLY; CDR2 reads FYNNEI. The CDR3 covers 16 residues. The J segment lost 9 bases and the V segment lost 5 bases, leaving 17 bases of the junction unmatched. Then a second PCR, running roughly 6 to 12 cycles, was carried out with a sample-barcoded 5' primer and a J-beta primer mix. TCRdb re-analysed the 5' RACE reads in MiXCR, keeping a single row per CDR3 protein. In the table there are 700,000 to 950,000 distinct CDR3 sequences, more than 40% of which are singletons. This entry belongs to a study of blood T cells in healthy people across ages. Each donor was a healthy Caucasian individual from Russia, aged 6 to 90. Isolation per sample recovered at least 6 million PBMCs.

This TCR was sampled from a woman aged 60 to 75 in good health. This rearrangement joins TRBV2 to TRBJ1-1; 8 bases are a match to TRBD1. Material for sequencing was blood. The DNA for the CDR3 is TGTGCCAGCAGTCACCTTCGACAGGGGCTGAGTACTAAAGCTTTCTTT. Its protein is CASSHLRQGLSTKAFF.